The 9 T cell receptor beta chains presented below share a single source sample, sequenced in a study of OX40 agonist ivuxolimab in advanced cancers. Sequenced by immunoSEQ multiplex PCR; TCRdb stores in-frame clones only, minus some. Among 77,000 or so clones listed, 94% were seen once. Source: CD4+ or CD8+ T cells sorted from blood, taken in a trial of the OX40 agonist ivuxolimab. The receptors shown here come from an adult with an advanced solid tumor such as melanoma, head and neck, liver or kidney cancer.

In nucleotides, the CDR3 is TGTGCCAGCAGCTTAGCCGGGACGGCCTACACAGATACGCAGTATTTT. It encodes CASSLAGTAYTDTQYF. The chain employs TRBV7-8 and TRBJ2-3, with D perhaps matching TRBD1 or TRBD2 (5 bases each). The V end was cut by 0 bases, the J end by 2 bases, with 12 bases between. The CDR3 runs to 16 residues. Germline V gene lookup returns CDR1 SGHVS and CDR2 FQNEAQ.

CDR3 protein: CATSSLGQVYEQYF. The DNA for the CDR3 is TGTGCCACCAGCAGCCTCGGACAGGTCTACGAGCAGTACTTC. The chain couples TRBV15 to TRBJ2-7; 7 bases line up with TRBD1. This CDR3 region has 14 residues. V dropped 3 bases and J dropped 3; count of bases not matched to a gene: 5. The germline CDR1 and CDR2 sequences are LNHNV and YYDKDF (reference sequence).

This clone was detected only once. The chain recombines TRBV30 with TRBJ1-2; D is uncertain. V was pared by 4 bases and J by 5 bases, with 11 bases between. Germline V gene lookup returns CDR1 GTSNPN and CDR2 SVGIG (reference sequence). CDR3 length equals 12 residues. The CDR3 DNA follows: TGTGCCTGGACGGGTCCCCTATATGGCTACACCTTC. Translation gives CAWTGPLYGYTF.

The chain combines TRBV4-3 with TRBJ1-2, with D tentatively TRBD1 (6 bases). Germline CDR1 and CDR2: LGHNA and YSLEER. This CDR3 has 15 amino acids. V gave up 5 bases and J gave up 1 base, with 14 bases separating them. This CDR3 reads CASSYGWDNNYGYTF. In DNA, the CDR3 is TGCGCCAGCAGCTATGGTTGGGACAATAACTATGGCTACACCTTC.

The J gene is TRBJ2-2, the V gene TRBV25-1; no definite D call. Trimming stripped 2 bases from V and 0 bases from J, with 10 bases between. Germline CDR1 and CDR2: MGHDK and SYGVNS. The CDR3 has 16 residues. The CDR3 DNA sequence: TGTGCCAGCAGTGAACCCCGCCATTCGAACACCGGGGAGCTGTTTTTT. This sequence encodes CASSEPRHSNTGELFF.

This clone appeared once. The chain joins TRBV6-5 to TRBJ2-2; D not resolved. The V gene lost 0 bases and the J gene lost 5 bases, with 13 bases spanning the gap. CDR1 and CDR2 from the germline V gene are MNHEY and SVGAGI. The CDR3 length is 16 residues. For the CDR3, the DNA is TGTGCCAGCAGTTACTCGTTCGGGCCGTATACCGGGGAGCTGTTTTTT. The encoded protein is CASSYSFGPYTGELFF.

The genes are TRBV9 and TRBJ2-7; a possible D gene is TRBD1 (5 bases). The CDR3 has 15 residues. Germline lookup yields CDR1 SGDLS and CDR2 YYNGEE. V lost 0 bases and J lost 1, with 11 bases in between. CDR3 sequence: CASSVGGGDSYEQYF. CDR3 nucleotides: TGTGCCAGCAGCGTAGGGGGCGGAGATTCCTACGAGCAGTACTTC.

The chain combines TRBV13 with TRBJ2-5; TRBD1 matches at 9 bases. The CDR3 is 14 residues long. Germline V gene data show CDR1 as PRHDT and CDR2 as FYEKMQ (reference sequence). J lost 2 bases, V lost 5 bases, and 3 bases had no gene match. This CDR3 reads CASSHGTGQETQYF. DNA of the CDR3: TGTGCCAGCAGCCACGGGACAGGGCAAGAGACCCAGTACTTC.

The V and J genes are TRBV5-6 and TRBJ2-7, with D unclear. The CDR3 has 14 residues. Trimming removed 0 bases at V and 5 bases at J, with 12 bases between. Germline V gene sequence: CDR1 SGHDT, CDR2 YYEEEE. The CDR3: CASSLDPEIDEQYF. Here the CDR3 DNA reads TGTGCCAGCAGCTTGGATCCGGAGATAGACGAGCAGTACTTC. The full variable domain, completed using reference TRBV5-6 and TRBJ2-7, is DAGVTQSPTHLIKTRGQQVTLRCSPKSGHDTVSWYQQALGQGPQFIFQYYEEEERQRGNFPDRFSGHQFPNYSSELNVNALLLGDSALYLCASSLDPEIDEQYFGPGTRLTVT.